This TCR beta chain was recorded in a study of T cells in Graves' hyperthyroidism and ophthalmopathy. The CDR3 runs to 14 residues. Trimming took 0 bases from V and 7 from J, leaving 10 bases between them. Germline V lookup: CDR1 SGDLS, CDR2 YYNGEE. From RNA transcripts, TCR beta CDR3 regions were amplified. Initially, a first-round RT-PCR of the TCR CDR3 employed the HTBI primer set. Each CDR3 protein is one row after TCRdb ran MiXCR on the multiplex PCR reads. The profile covers 550,000 to 600,000 distinct CDR3 sequences, with approximately 16% appearing a single time and roughly 18% taken by the ten largest. Newly diagnosed patients aged 18 to 65 had hyperthyroidism of under 2 months' duration. Criteria for exclusion of patients were uncontrolled infection, other autoimmune disease, pregnancy or lactation. The authors took PBMCs from 10 ml fresh peripheral blood.

The receptor comes from a woman aged 18 to 35 with Graves' hyperthyroidism. This sequence joins TRBV9 and TRBJ1-4; D is undetermined. The specimen was blood. The CDR3 reads CASSVEGRAEKLFF. CDR3 nucleotide sequence: TGTGCCAGCAGCGTAGAAGGAAGGGCTGAAAAACTGTTTTTT.